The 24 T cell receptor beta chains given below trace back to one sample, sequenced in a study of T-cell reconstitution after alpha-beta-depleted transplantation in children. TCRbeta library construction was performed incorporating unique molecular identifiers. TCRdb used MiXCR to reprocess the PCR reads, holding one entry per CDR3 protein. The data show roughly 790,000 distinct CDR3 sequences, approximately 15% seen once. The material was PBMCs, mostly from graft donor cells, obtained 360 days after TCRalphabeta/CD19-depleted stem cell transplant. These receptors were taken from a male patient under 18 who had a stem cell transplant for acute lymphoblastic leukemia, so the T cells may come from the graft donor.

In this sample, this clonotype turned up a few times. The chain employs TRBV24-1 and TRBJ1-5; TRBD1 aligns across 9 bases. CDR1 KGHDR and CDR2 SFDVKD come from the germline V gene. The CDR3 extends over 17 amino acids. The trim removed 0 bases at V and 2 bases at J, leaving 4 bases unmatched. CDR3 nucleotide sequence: TGTGCCACCAGTGATTTGCTGGACAGGGGTGGCAATCAGCCCCAGCATTTT. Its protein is CATSDLLDRGGNQPQHF.

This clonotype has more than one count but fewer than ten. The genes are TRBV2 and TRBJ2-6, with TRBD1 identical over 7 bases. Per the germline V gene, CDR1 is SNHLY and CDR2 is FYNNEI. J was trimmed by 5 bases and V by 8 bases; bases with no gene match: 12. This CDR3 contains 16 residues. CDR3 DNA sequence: TGTGCCAGCCATAGTAACAGGGGTAGTAGGGCCAACGTCCTGACTTTC. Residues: CASHSNRGSRANVLTF.

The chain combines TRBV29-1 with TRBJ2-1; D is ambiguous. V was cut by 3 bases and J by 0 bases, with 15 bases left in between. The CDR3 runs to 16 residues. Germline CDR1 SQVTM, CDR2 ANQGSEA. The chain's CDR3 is CSVDRAPLSSYNEQFF. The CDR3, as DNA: TGCAGCGTTGACCGGGCCCCCCTAAGCTCCTACAATGAGCAGTTCTTC.

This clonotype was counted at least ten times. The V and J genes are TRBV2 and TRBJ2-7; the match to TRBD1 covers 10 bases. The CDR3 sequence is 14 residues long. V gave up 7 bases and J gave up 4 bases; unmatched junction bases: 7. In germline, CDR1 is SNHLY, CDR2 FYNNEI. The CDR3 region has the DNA TGTGCCAGCATTTGGGACAGGGGCCCTTACGAGCAGTACTTC. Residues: CASIWDRGPYEQYF.

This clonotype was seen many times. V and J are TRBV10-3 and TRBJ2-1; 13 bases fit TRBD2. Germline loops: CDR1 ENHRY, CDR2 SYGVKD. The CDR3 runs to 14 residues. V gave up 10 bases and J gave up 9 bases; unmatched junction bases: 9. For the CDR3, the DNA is TGTGCCACCAGGACTAGCGGGAGTCAGGGTGAGCAGTTCTTC. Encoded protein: CATRTSGSQGEQFF.

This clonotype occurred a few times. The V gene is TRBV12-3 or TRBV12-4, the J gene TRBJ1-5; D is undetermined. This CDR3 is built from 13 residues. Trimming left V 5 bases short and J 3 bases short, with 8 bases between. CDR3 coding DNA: TGTGCCAGCAGTATAGGCCACAATCAGCCCCAGCATTTT. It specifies CASSIGHNQPQHF.

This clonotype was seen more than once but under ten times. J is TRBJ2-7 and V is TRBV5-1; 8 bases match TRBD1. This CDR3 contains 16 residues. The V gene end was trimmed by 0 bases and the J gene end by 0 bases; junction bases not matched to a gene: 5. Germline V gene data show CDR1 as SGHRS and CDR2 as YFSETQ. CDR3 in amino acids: CASSLDSGGTSYEQYF. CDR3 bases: TGCGCCAGCAGCTTGGACTCAGGGGGCACCTCCTACGAGCAGTACTTC. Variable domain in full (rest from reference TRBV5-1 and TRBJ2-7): KAGVTQTPRYLIKTRGQQVTLSCSPISGHRSVSWYQQTPGQGLQFLFEYFSETQRNKGNFPGRFSGRQFSNSRSEMNVSTLELGDSALYLCASSLDSGGTSYEQYFGPGTRLTVT.

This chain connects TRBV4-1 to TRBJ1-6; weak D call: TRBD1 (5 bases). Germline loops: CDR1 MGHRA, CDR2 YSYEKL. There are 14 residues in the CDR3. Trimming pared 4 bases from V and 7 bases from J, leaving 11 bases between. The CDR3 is CASSPLGQNSPLHF. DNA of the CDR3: TGCGCCAGCAGCCCCCTGGGGCAGAATTCACCCCTCCACTTT.

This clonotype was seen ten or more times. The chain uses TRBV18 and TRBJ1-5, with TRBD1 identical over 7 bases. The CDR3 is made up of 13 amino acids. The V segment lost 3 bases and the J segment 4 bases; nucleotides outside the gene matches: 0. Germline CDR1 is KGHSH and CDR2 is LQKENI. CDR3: CASSPGQNQPQHF. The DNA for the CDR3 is TGTGCCAGCTCACCGGGACAGAATCAGCCCCAGCATTTT.

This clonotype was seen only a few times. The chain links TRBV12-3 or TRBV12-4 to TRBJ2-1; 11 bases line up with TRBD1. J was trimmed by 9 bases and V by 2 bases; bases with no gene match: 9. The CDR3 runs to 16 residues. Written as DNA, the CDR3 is TGTGCCAGCAGTTTAAGGACAGGGGGCGCGAGGAGTGAGCAGTTCTTC. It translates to CASSLRTGGARSEQFF.

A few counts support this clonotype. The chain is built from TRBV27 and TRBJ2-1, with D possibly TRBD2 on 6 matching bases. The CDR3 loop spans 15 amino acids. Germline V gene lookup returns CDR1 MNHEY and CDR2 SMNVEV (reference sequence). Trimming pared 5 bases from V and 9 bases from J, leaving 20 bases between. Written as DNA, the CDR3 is TGTGCCAGCAGTCCTGCTTGGCGATTGGGGGGTGAGCAGTTCTTC. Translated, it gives CASSPAWRLGGEQFF.

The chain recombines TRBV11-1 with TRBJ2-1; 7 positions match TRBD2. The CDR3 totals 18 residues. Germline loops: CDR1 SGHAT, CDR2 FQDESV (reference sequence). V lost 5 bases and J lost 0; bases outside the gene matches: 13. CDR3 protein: CASSPHPVGGGSYNEQFF. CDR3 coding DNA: TGTGCCAGCAGCCCCCACCCCGTTGGGGGGGGCTCCTACAATGAGCAGTTCTTC.

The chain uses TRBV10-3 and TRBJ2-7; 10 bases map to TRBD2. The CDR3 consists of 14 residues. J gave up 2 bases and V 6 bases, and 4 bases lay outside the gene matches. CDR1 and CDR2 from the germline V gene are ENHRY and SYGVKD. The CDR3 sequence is CAIRRAGGPYEQYF. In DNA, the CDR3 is TGTGCCATCAGGAGAGCGGGAGGGCCCTACGAGCAGTACTTC.

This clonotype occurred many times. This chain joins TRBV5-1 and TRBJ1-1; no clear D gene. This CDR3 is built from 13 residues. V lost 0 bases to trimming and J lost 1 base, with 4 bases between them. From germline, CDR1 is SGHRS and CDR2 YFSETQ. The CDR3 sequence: CASSLGANTEAFF. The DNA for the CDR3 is TGCGCCAGCAGCTTGGGGGCGAACACTGAAGCTTTCTTT.

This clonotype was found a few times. The CDR3 loop is CASSYEQGRGHEQYF. As DNA, the CDR3 is TGTGCCAGCAGCTACGAACAGGGCCGGGGCCACGAGCAGTACTTC. The rearrangement uses TRBV7-9 and TRBJ2-7; D possibly corresponds to TRBD1 (6 bases). Germline V gene sequence: CDR1 SEHNR, CDR2 FQNEAQ (reference sequence). Trimming took 4 bases from V and 5 from J, leaving 18 bases between them. This CDR3 is 15 amino acids long.

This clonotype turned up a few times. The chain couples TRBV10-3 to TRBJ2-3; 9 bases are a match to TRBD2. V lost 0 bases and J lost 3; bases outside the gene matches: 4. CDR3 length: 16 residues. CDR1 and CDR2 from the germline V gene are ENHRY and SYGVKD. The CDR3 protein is CAISESVTSGTDTQYF. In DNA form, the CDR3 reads TGTGCCATCAGTGAGTCCGTGACTAGCGGTACAGATACGCAGTATTTT.

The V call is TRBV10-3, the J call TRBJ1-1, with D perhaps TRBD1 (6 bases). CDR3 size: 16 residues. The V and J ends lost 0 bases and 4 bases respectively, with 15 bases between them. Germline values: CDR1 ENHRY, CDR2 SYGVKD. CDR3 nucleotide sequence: TGTGCCATCAGTGAGTCGCCGGGGGCGGGGGCCACTGAAGCTTTCTTT. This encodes CAISESPGAGATEAFF.

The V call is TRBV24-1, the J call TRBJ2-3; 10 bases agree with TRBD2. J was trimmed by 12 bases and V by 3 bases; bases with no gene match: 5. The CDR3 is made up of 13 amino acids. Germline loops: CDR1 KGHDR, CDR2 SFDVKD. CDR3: CATSDHGLAEQYF. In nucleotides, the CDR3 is TGTGCCACCAGTGATCACGGACTAGCGGAACAGTATTTT.

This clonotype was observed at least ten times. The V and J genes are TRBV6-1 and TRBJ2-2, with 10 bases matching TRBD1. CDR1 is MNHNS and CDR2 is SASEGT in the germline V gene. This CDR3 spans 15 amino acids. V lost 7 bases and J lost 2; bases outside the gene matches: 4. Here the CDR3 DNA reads TGTGCCAGCATTGACAGGGGGCGAAACACCGGGGAGCTGTTTTTT. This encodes CASIDRGRNTGELFF.

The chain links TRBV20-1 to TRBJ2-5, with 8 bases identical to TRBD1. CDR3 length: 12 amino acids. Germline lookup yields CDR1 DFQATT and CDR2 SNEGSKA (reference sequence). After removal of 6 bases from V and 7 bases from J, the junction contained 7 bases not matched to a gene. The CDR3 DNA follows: TGCAGTGCCGCAGGGGGCGAGGGGACCCAGTACTTC. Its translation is CSAAGGEGTQYF.

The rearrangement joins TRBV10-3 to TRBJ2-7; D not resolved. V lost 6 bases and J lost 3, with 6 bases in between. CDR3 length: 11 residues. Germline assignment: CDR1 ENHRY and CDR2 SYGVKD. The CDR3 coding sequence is TGTGCCATCAGAGAGAGCTACGAGCAGTACTTC. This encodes CAIRESYEQYF.

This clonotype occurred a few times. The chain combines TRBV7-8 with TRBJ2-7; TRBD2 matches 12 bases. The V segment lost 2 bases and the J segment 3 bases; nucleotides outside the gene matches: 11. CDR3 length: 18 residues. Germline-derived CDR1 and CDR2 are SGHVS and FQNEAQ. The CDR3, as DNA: TGTGCCAGCAGCTTACCCCGGGGGACTAGCGGGTACTTCTACGAGCAGTACTTC. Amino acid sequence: CASSLPRGTSGYFYEQYF.

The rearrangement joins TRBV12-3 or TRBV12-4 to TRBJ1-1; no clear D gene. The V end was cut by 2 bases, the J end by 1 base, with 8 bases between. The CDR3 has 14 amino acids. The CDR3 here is CASSLSQTNTEAFF. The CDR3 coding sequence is TGTGCCAGCAGTTTATCGCAGACGAACACTGAAGCTTTCTTT.

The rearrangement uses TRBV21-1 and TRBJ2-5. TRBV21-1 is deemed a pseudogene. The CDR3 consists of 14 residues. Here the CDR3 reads CASSMRQAQETQYF. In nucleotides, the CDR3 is TGTGCCAGCAGCATGCGACAAGCCCAAGAGACCCAGTACTTC.